Listed below are T cell receptor beta chains from one sample, sequenced in a study of T cell repertoires in cytomegalovirus infection. Their cognate antigens are unknown. MiXCR was run by TCRdb on the reads, yielding one entry per CDR3 protein. This table has hundreds of thousands of distinct CDR3 sequences, roughly a third appearing once. Source: cultured PBMCs, taken from culture after CMV antigen stimulation. The receptors come from a human donor in good health (CMV status not recorded). Some clones in this sample may be carry-over from other donors' samples. The CDR3 runs from the conserved cysteine through the conserved F or W. A D gene is named only where the DNA matches it firmly. Size tells how often a clone was seen (once, few, many) or the class of an expanded clone, and some rows leave it out.

V gene: TRBV7-2; clone size: many; J gene: TRBJ1-3; D gene: .; CDR3 protein: CASSSISGQINGNTIYF; CDR3 DNA: TGTGCCAGCAGCTCCATTTCTGGTCAGATAAATGGAAACACCATATATTTT
V gene: TRBV6-2/TRBV6-3; clone size: .; J gene: TRBJ2-7; D gene: .; CDR3 protein: CASTRPRSSYEQYF; CDR3 DNA: TGTGCCAGCACCCGCCCGCGGAGCTCCTACGAGCAGTACTTC
V gene: TRBV7-9; clone size: .; J gene: TRBJ2-7; D gene: TRBD2; CDR3 protein: CASSPSGLAGARGGQQYF; CDR3 DNA: TGTGCCAGCAGCCCATCCGGGCTAGCGGGGGCCCGTGGGGGGCAGCAGTACTTC
V gene: TRBV27; clone size: few; J gene: TRBJ2-1; D gene: .; CDR3 protein: CASSPRWGSYNEQFF; CDR3 DNA: TGTGCCAGCAGTCCTCGGTGGGGATCCTACAATGAGCAGTTCTTC
V gene: TRBV7-2; clone size: .; J gene: TRBJ2-1; D gene: TRBD2; CDR3 protein: CASSQGGLAPLRLF; CDR3 DNA: TGTGCCAGCAGCCAGGGGGGACTAGCGCCCTTAAGGCTCTTC
V gene: TRBV7-9; clone size: many; J gene: TRBJ1-2; D gene: .; CDR3 protein: CASSLEGHGYTF; CDR3 DNA: TGTGCCAGCAGCTTAGAGGGGCATGGCTACACCTTC
V gene: TRBV6-2/TRBV6-3; clone size: once; J gene: TRBJ2-5; D gene: TRBD2; CDR3 protein: CASSSGTSGRRETQYF; CDR3 DNA: TGTGCCAGCAGTTCCGGGACTAGCGGGAGGCGGGAGACCCAGTACTTC
V gene: TRBV7-2; clone size: .; J gene: TRBJ2-3; D gene: .; CDR3 protein: CASSYLASTDTQYF; CDR3 DNA: TGTGCCAGCAGCTATCTAGCGAGCACAGATACGCAGTATTTT
V gene: TRBV11-2; clone size: few; J gene: TRBJ2-3; D gene: .; CDR3 protein: CASSLNRKADTQYF; CDR3 DNA: TGTGCCAGCAGCTTAAACCGAAAGGCTGATACGCAGTATTTT
V gene: TRBV12-3/TRBV12-4; clone size: few; J gene: TRBJ1-1; D gene: .; CDR3 protein: CASRITGAAHEAFF; CDR3 DNA: TGTGCCAGCAGGATAACGGGGGCAGCCCATGAAGCTTTCTTT
V gene: TRBV7-2; clone size: many; J gene: TRBJ2-3; D gene: TRBD2; CDR3 protein: CASSLRGLATDTQYF; CDR3 DNA: TGTGCCAGCAGCTTGCGGGGACTAGCAACAGATACGCAGTATTTT
V gene: TRBV11-2; clone size: .; J gene: TRBJ2-5; D gene: .; CDR3 protein: CASSALVESETQYF; CDR3 DNA: TGTGCCAGCAGCGCCCTAGTCGAGTCGGAGACCCAGTACTTC
V gene: TRBV7-2; clone size: few; J gene: TRBJ2-5; D gene: .; CDR3 protein: CASSPGRQAETQYF; CDR3 DNA: TGTGCCAGCAGCCCCGGGCGACAGGCTGAGACCCAGTACTTC
V gene: TRBV12-3/TRBV12-4; clone size: .; J gene: TRBJ2-1; D gene: TRBD2; CDR3 protein: CASSLRLAGERQFF; CDR3 DNA: TGTGCCAGCAGTTTGCGTCTAGCGGGAGAGAGGCAGTTCTTC
V gene: TRBV27; clone size: few; J gene: TRBJ2-1; D gene: TRBD2; CDR3 protein: CASSSPGGQRDNEQFF; CDR3 DNA: TGTGCCAGCAGCTCCCCGGGGGGTCAGAGGGACAATGAGCAGTTCTTC
V gene: TRBV6-1; clone size: few; J gene: TRBJ1-2; D gene: .; CDR3 protein: CASKPKTGVRTNYGYTF; CDR3 DNA: TGTGCCAGCAAGCCCAAAACCGGGGTCCGCACGAACTATGGCTACACCTTC
V gene: TRBV7-2; clone size: many; J gene: TRBJ2-7; D gene: TRBD2; CDR3 protein: CASSPPGLAGVGDEQYF; CDR3 DNA: TGTGCCAGCAGCCCTCCGGGACTAGCGGGAGTAGGGGACGAGCAGTACTTC
V gene: TRBV10-3; clone size: few; J gene: TRBJ1-6; D gene: .; CDR3 protein: CAISSSSYNSPLHF; CDR3 DNA: TGTGCCATCAGTTCAAGCTCCTATAATTCACCCCTCCACTTT
V gene: TRBV12-3/TRBV12-4; clone size: .; J gene: TRBJ2-1; D gene: TRBD1; CDR3 protein: CASSSGGRGVFGEQFF; CDR3 DNA: TGTGCCAGCAGCTCAGGGGGCAGAGGGGTTTTTGGGGAGCAGTTCTTC
V gene: TRBV5-1; clone size: few; J gene: TRBJ2-3; D gene: .; CDR3 protein: CASSVTLGGRSTDTQYF; CDR3 DNA: TGCGCCAGCAGCGTCACACTAGGCGGCCGGAGCACAGATACGCAGTATTTT
V gene: TRBV20-1; clone size: .; J gene: TRBJ2-1; D gene: TRBD2; CDR3 protein: CSARDLASGSPEQFF; CDR3 DNA: TGCAGTGCTAGAGATCTGGCTAGCGGGAGCCCTGAGCAGTTCTTC
V gene: TRBV6-5; clone size: .; J gene: TRBJ1-5; D gene: .; CDR3 protein: CASSYGGRQPQHF; CDR3 DNA: TGTGCCAGCAGTTATGGGGGCCGCCAGCCCCAGCATTTT
V gene: TRBV6-1; clone size: .; J gene: TRBJ2-3; D gene: .; CDR3 protein: CASRAGLGSDTQYF; CDR3 DNA: TGTGCCAGCAGGGCGGGGCTGGGTTCAGATACGCAGTATTTT
V gene: TRBV6-2/TRBV6-3; clone size: few; J gene: TRBJ1-1; D gene: .; CDR3 protein: CASSRAGAPAAEAFF; CDR3 DNA: TGTGCCAGCAGTCGGGCAGGGGCCCCTGCAGCTGAAGCTTTCTTT
V gene: TRBV7-2; clone size: .; J gene: TRBJ1-2; D gene: .; CDR3 protein: CASSATGTLKYGYTF; CDR3 DNA: TGTGCCAGCAGCGCAACCGGGACGCTTAAATATGGCTACACCTTC
V gene: TRBV27; clone size: .; J gene: TRBJ2-7; D gene: TRBD1; CDR3 protein: CASRLGQGSYEQYF; CDR3 DNA: TGTGCCAGCAGATTGGGACAGGGGTCCTACGAGCAGTACTTC
V gene: TRBV7-2; clone size: .; J gene: TRBJ2-2; D gene: TRBD2; CDR3 protein: CASSLLGGSTGELFF; CDR3 DNA: TGTGCCAGCAGCTTACTGGGCGGGAGCACCGGGGAGCTGTTTTTT
V gene: TRBV6-2/TRBV6-3; clone size: few; J gene: TRBJ1-1; D gene: .; CDR3 protein: CASTYQTANTEAFF; CDR3 DNA: TGTGCCAGCACCTACCAAACAGCGAACACTGAAGCTTTCTTT
V gene: TRBV12-3/TRBV12-4; clone size: .; J gene: TRBJ1-5; D gene: .; CDR3 protein: CASSFDPVIGYSNQPQHF; CDR3 DNA: TGTGCCAGCAGTTTTGATCCCGTAATAGGGTATAGCAATCAGCCCCAGCATTTT
V gene: TRBV19; clone size: few; J gene: TRBJ2-5; D gene: TRBD2; CDR3 protein: CASSREATVGQETQYF; CDR3 DNA: TGTGCCAGTAGTCGGGAGGCCACGGTAGGCCAAGAGACCCAGTACTTC
V gene: TRBV7-2; clone size: many; J gene: TRBJ2-3; D gene: .; CDR3 protein: CASSLGGWGAGRSTDTQYF; CDR3 DNA: TGTGCCAGCAGCTTAGGGGGGTGGGGGGCGGGCCGAAGCACAGATACGCAGTATTTT
V gene: TRBV6-5; clone size: .; J gene: TRBJ1-5; D gene: .; CDR3 protein: CASSTGQQPQHF; CDR3 DNA: TGTGCCAGCAGTACAGGACAACAGCCCCAGCATTTT
V gene: TRBV6-1; clone size: .; J gene: TRBJ1-2; D gene: .; CDR3 protein: CASSPSDIPSGYTF; CDR3 DNA: TGTGCCAGCAGTCCCTCGGACATCCCGAGTGGCTACACCTTC
V gene: TRBV30; clone size: .; J gene: TRBJ2-1; D gene: TRBD2; CDR3 protein: CAWSVPYKFGLAGAHEQFF; CDR3 DNA: TGTGCCTGGAGTGTACCCTACAAGTTTGGGCTAGCGGGAGCACATGAGCAGTTCTTC
V gene: TRBV7-9; clone size: few; J gene: TRBJ1-1; D gene: .; CDR3 protein: CASRPRLASGNTEAFF; CDR3 DNA: TGTGCCAGCAGGCCAAGGCTAGCGTCCGGGAACACTGAAGCTTTCTTT
V gene: TRBV6-8; clone size: .; J gene: TRBJ1-5; D gene: .; CDR3 protein: CASSYWADTARQPQHF; CDR3 DNA: TGTGCCAGCAGTTACTGGGCAGACACTGCTAGACAGCCCCAGCATTTT
V gene: TRBV4-2; clone size: .; J gene: TRBJ2-7; D gene: .; CDR3 protein: CASSQHTPNEQYF; CDR3 DNA: TGTGCCAGCAGCCAACATACCCCTAACGAGCAGTACTTC
V gene: TRBV7-2; clone size: many; J gene: TRBJ2-7; D gene: TRBD2; CDR3 protein: CASGGAGTSGTEQYF; CDR3 DNA: TGTGCCAGCGGGGGAGCGGGGACTAGCGGCACCGAGCAGTACTTC
V gene: TRBV4-3; clone size: few; J gene: TRBJ1-2; D gene: .; CDR3 protein: CASSQERGAGTTYGYTF; CDR3 DNA: TGCGCCAGCAGCCAAGAGAGGGGGGCCGGGACAACTTATGGCTACACCTTC
V gene: TRBV7-2; clone size: .; J gene: TRBJ2-7; D gene: .; CDR3 protein: CASSFLRDSSYEQYF; CDR3 DNA: TGTGCCAGCAGCTTCTTGAGGGATAGCTCCTACGAGCAGTACTTC
V gene: TRBV18; clone size: once; J gene: TRBJ2-2; D gene: .; CDR3 protein: CASSPTGRSNTGELFF; CDR3 DNA: TGTGCCAGCTCACCAACGGGACGGTCGAACACCGGGGAGCTGTTTTTT
V gene: TRBV15; clone size: few; J gene: TRBJ1-1; D gene: .; CDR3 protein: CATTPGTKNTEAFF; CDR3 DNA: TGTGCCACCACCCCGGGGACAAAGAACACTGAAGCTTTCTTT
V gene: TRBV7-9; clone size: .; J gene: TRBJ1-6; D gene: .; CDR3 protein: CASSFERLDSPLHF; CDR3 DNA: TGTGCCAGCAGCTTCGAAAGGTTGGATTCACCCCTCCACTTT
V gene: TRBV6-2/TRBV6-3; clone size: .; J gene: TRBJ2-4; D gene: .; CDR3 protein: CASSQAPGLKNIQYF; CDR3 DNA: TGTGCCAGCAGCCAAGCTCCGGGACTCAAAAACATTCAGTACTTC
V gene: TRBV6-1; clone size: .; J gene: TRBJ2-1; D gene: TRBD2; CDR3 protein: CASSEGLADYNEQFF; CDR3 DNA: TGTGCCAGCAGTGAGGGACTAGCGGACTACAATGAGCAGTTCTTC
V gene: TRBV5-4; clone size: few; J gene: TRBJ2-7; D gene: .; CDR3 protein: CASSLVGQYYEQYF; CDR3 DNA: TGTGCCAGCAGCTTGGTGGGCCAATACTACGAGCAGTACTTC
V gene: TRBV7-2; clone size: many; J gene: TRBJ1-3; D gene: TRBD1; CDR3 protein: CASSLGTGGNTIYF; CDR3 DNA: TGTGCCAGCAGCTTGGGGACAGGTGGAAACACCATATATTTT
V gene: TRBV28; clone size: .; J gene: TRBJ2-5; D gene: .; CDR3 protein: CASSPHGGPYQETQYF; CDR3 DNA: TGTGCCAGCAGTCCACACGGGGGCCCGTACCAAGAGACCCAGTACTTC
V gene: TRBV20-1; clone size: .; J gene: TRBJ2-4; D gene: .; CDR3 protein: CSALSGDVVDIQYF; CDR3 DNA: TGCAGTGCTCTCTCGGGTGACGTTGTTGACATTCAGTACTTC
V gene: TRBV4-1; clone size: .; J gene: TRBJ2-1; D gene: .; CDR3 protein: CASSQGQGISYNEQFF; CDR3 DNA: TGCGCCAGCAGCCAAGGTCAGGGGATATCCTACAATGAGCAGTTCTTC
V gene: TRBV15; clone size: .; J gene: TRBJ2-6; D gene: .; CDR3 protein: CATSPEVYSGANVLTF; CDR3 DNA: TGTGCCACCAGCCCCGAGGTCTACTCTGGGGCCAACGTCCTGACTTTC
V gene: TRBV6-6; clone size: few; J gene: TRBJ2-7; D gene: .; CDR3 protein: CASSKPGHSGGEQYF; CDR3 DNA: TGTGCCAGCAGTAAGCCGGGACACAGCGGCGGCGAGCAGTACTTC
V gene: TRBV28; clone size: .; J gene: TRBJ2-5; D gene: .; CDR3 protein: CASRLGREKTQYF; CDR3 DNA: TGTGCCAGCAGACTCGGACGGGAAAAGACCCAGTACTTC
V gene: TRBV7-2; clone size: many; J gene: TRBJ1-1; D gene: .; CDR3 protein: CASSLPTLGNTEAFF; CDR3 DNA: TGTGCCAGCAGCTTACCTACTCTAGGGAACACTGAAGCTTTCTTT
V gene: TRBV20-1; clone size: .; J gene: TRBJ2-3; D gene: .; CDR3 protein: CSARAGDTQYF; CDR3 DNA: TGCAGTGCTAGAGCGGGGGATACGCAGTATTTT